The rows below give T cell receptor beta chains drawn from one sample of a study of cytomegalovirus exposure and HLA in healthy donors. Sequencing used immunoSEQ multiplex PCR; TCRdb keeps in-frame clones, though not all of them. The sample records 160,000 or so clones, roughly 77% being singletons. Sequencing was carried out using PBMCs. The receptors shown here come from a man aged 50 or older in good health and CMV-seropositive. Each CDR3 is given with its conserved first and last residue. The D gene is left open where the match is weak. Rows may omit the clone size; those that give it use once, few, many or a size class.

D,V,J,size,DNA,CDR3
-,TRBV19,TRBJ1-6,-,TGTGCCAGTACCCCAGACATCTCCTATAATTCACCCCTCCACTTT,CASTPDISYNSPLHF
TRBD2,TRBV5-4,TRBJ2-5,once,TGTGCCAGCAGCTTGGGGACTAGCGGGTACCAAGAGACCCAGTACTTC,CASSLGTSGYQETQYF
TRBD1,TRBV6-1,TRBJ1-5,-,TGTGCCAGCAGTGCATTGGCTACAGGGGCTAGCAATCAGCCCCAGCATTTT,CASSALATGASNQPQHF
-,TRBV7-9,TRBJ1-5,-,TGTGCCAGCAGCCCCATACAGGGTGTACAGCCCCAGCATTTT,CASSPIQGVQPQHF
-,TRBV10-3,TRBJ1-1,-,TGTGCCATCAATAAGGGGGGGACTGAAGCTTTCTTT,CAINKGGTEAFF
TRBD2,TRBV9,TRBJ2-3,-,TGTGCCAGCAGCGGGGGGACTAGCGGGGACACAGATACGCAGTATTTT,CASSGGTSGDTDTQYF
-,TRBV5-6,TRBJ2-7,-,TGTGCCAGCAGCTTGGCTTCTCGTAGGAGACAGACCTCCTACGAGCAGTACTTC,CASSLASRRRQTSYEQYF
-,TRBV5-4,TRBJ2-7,-,TGTGCCAGCAGTTCAGGTTCCGTTTACGAGCAGTACTTC,CASSSGSVYEQYF
-,TRBV5-6,TRBJ1-1,once,TGTGCCAGCAGCTTGGGACAGATGAACACTGAAGCTTTCTTT,CASSLGQMNTEAFF
TRBD2,TRBV5-1,TRBJ2-1,-,TGCGCCAGCAGCTTTTCTAGCGGGGGATTATACAATGAGCAGTTCTTC,CASSFSSGGLYNEQFF
-,TRBV2,TRBJ2-7,-,TGTGCCAGCAGTGGGGCAGGGAGGAGCTCCTACGAGCAGTACTTC,CASSGAGRSSYEQYF
TRBD1,TRBV7-9,TRBJ1-1,-,TGTGCCAGCAGCTTACGACAGGGGACGAACACTGAAGCTTTCTTT,CASSLRQGTNTEAFF
-,TRBV18,TRBJ1-4,-,TGTGCCAGCTCACCACAGGGGGCTAATGAAAAACTGTTTTTT,CASSPQGANEKLFF
-,TRBV27,TRBJ1-1,-,TGTGCCAGCAGGAAACAGGGAATTAGGTCTGGCGGGACTGAAGCTTTCTTT,CASRKQGIRSGGTEAFF
-,TRBV6-5,TRBJ2-3,-,TGTGCCAGCAGTTACTCCGGCAGGGTGGTCGCAGATACGCAGTATTTT,CASSYSGRVVADTQYF
TRBD1,TRBV19,TRBJ1-5,-,TGTGCCAGTAGTACTCCGACAGGGGGCAATCAGCCCCAGCATTTT,CASSTPTGGNQPQHF
TRBD1,TRBV11-3,TRBJ2-3,-,TGTGCCAGCAGCTTATCCCCAGGGGGAACAGATACGCAGTATTTT,CASSLSPGGTDTQYF
-,TRBV5-1,TRBJ2-1,-,TGCGCCAGCAGCTTCCAAGGGAGTACCTACAATGAGCAGTTCTTC,CASSFQGSTYNEQFF
-,TRBV5-4,TRBJ1-3,once,TGTGCCAGCAGCGCAAAAGGTTTACCATCCGGGGACACCATATATTTT,CASSAKGLPSGDTIYF
-,TRBV27,TRBJ1-1,-,TGTGCCAGCAGTTCCGCCCTCTTTCCACAGCTCATGAACACTGAAGCTTTCTTT,CASSSALFPQLMNTEAFF
-,TRBV2,TRBJ1-2,-,TGTGCCAGCAGTCAAGGCGGAGGCTCTGGCTACACCTTC,CASSQGGGSGYTF
-,TRBV2,TRBJ2-2,once,TGTGCCAGCAGTGGACTCGGGAGTGACACCGGGGAGCTGTTTTTT,CASSGLGSDTGELFF
-,TRBV5-4,TRBJ1-2,-,TGTGCCAGCAGCTTGGATCCGGGATCCTATGGCTACACCTTC,CASSLDPGSYGYTF
TRBD2,TRBV28,TRBJ2-7,-,TGTGCCAGCACTTTAGCGGGTAAGGGAACCTACGAGCAGTACTTC,CASTLAGKGTYEQYF
-,TRBV18,TRBJ1-2,-,TGTGCCAGCTCACAGGGGCTGGGCTATGGCTACACCTTC,CASSQGLGYGYTF
TRBD2,TRBV9,TRBJ2-1,-,TGTGCCAGCAGCGTAGGGGGTAGCGGGGGGGTTTTGAGTGAGCAGTTCTTC,CASSVGGSGGVLSEQFF
TRBD1,TRBV2,TRBJ1-4,-,TGTGCCAGCAGTGAAAAACCCCCTAACAGGGGTGGTTTTGAAAAACTGTTTTTT,CASSEKPPNRGGFEKLFF
TRBD2,TRBV7-2,TRBJ2-1,-,TGTGCCAGCACCACGTGGGGTAGCGGGGGGGCGGAGCAGTTCTTC,CASTTWGSGGAEQFF
-,TRBV27,TRBJ1-2,-,TGTGCCAGCAGTGAGACAGGAACTTTTCGCTCGTCGTATGGCTACACCTTC,CASSETGTFRSSYGYTF
TRBD1,TRBV7-9,TRBJ2-5,few,TGTGCCAGCAGCCCCCCGACAGGGGAAAGAGAGACCCAGTACTTC,CASSPPTGERETQYF
-,TRBV6-5,TRBJ2-7,-,TGTGCCAGCAGTTACTCGGGGGCCTTTTCCTACGAGCAGTACTTC,CASSYSGAFSYEQYF
TRBD1,TRBV9,TRBJ1-1,-,TGTGCCAGCAGCATATCGGGACAGATGAACACTGAAGCTTTCTTT,CASSISGQMNTEAFF
-,TRBV5-1,TRBJ2-7,-,TGCGCCAGCAGCCGGGACTCCTTCTACGAGCAGTACTTC,CASSRDSFYEQYF
-,TRBV14,TRBJ2-5,-,TGTGCCAGCAGCCAAGATAACAGTCAAGAGACCCAGTACTTC,CASSQDNSQETQYF
-,TRBV6-1,TRBJ2-1,-,TGTGCCAGTCCCGGGACTGAGTCCTACAATGAGCAGTTCTTC,CASPGTESYNEQFF
TRBD1,TRBV4-2,TRBJ1-1,few,TGTGCCAGCAGCCTGGGGACAGGGCGGGTGTGGACTGAAGCTTTCTTT,CASSLGTGRVWTEAFF
-,TRBV25-1,TRBJ2-2,-,TGTGCCAGCAGTGAATATCGGATTACAGACACCGGGGAGCTGTTTTTT,CASSEYRITDTGELFF
TRBD1,TRBV4-2,TRBJ2-7,once,TGTGCCAGCAGCTCGGGACAGGGCTACGAGCAGTACTTC,CASSSGQGYEQYF
-,TRBV30,TRBJ1-2,once,TGTGCCTGGAGTAAGGCCCTTCGGGTCTATGGCTACACCTTC,CAWSKALRVYGYTF
-,TRBV7-2,TRBJ2-3,-,TGTGCCAGCAGCCCCACGGGACTGGATAGCACAGATACGCAGTATTTT,CASSPTGLDSTDTQYF
-,TRBV10-3,TRBJ1-2,few,TGTGCCATCAGTGAGTCGCAACAGGGTGGCTACACCTTC,CAISESQQGGYTF
-,TRBV5-1,TRBJ2-7,-,TGCGCCAGCAGCTTGGAGGACAGCTTCGAGCAGTACTTC,CASSLEDSFEQYF
-,TRBV19,TRBJ1-1,-,TGTGCCAGTAGTATAGGGCGGGGTCTTATGAACACTGAAGCTTTCTTT,CASSIGRGLMNTEAFF
-,TRBV19,TRBJ1-4,-,TGTGCCAGTAGGACACGAACAAATGAAAAACTGTTTTTT,CASRTRTNEKLFF
-,TRBV11-2,TRBJ2-7,-,TGTGCCAGCAGCCAAACCGACAGGACTTCCTACGAGCAGTACTTC,CASSQTDRTSYEQYF
TRBD1,TRBV5-1,TRBJ2-3,-,TGCGCCAGCAGCTTGGTATTTTTGGGGACAGGGGGAACAGATACGCAGTATTTT,CASSLVFLGTGGTDTQYF